This is a list of T cell receptor beta chains from one sample in a study of cytomegalovirus exposure and HLA in healthy donors. The repertoire was sequenced with immunoSEQ multiplex PCR; TCRdb's copy has only in-frame clones and lacks some. The sample shows over 100,000 clones, about 88% of them seen only once. The specimen was PBMCs. These receptors all stem from a young woman in good health and CMV-seronegative. CDR3s include the opening cysteine and the closing phenylalanine or tryptophan. Fields, in order: clone size, V gene, J gene, D gene, CDR3 protein, CDR3 DNA. The D gene is left open where the match is weak. Rows give clone size only sometimes, using once, few, many, or a class for an expanded clone.

.	TRBV14	TRBJ1-5	.	CASSHSYNQPQHF	TGTGCCAGCAGCCACAGTTACAATCAGCCCCAGCATTTT
.	TRBV6-6	TRBJ1-5	.	CASRLGTLSSGQPQHF	TGTGCCAGCAGACTCGGGACACTTTCCTCAGGTCAGCCCCAGCATTTT
.	TRBV4-1	TRBJ2-2	TRBD1	CASSPLGDRYGTGELFF	TGCGCCAGCAGCCCGCTGGGGGACAGGTATGGCACCGGGGAGCTGTTTTTT
.	TRBV5-1	TRBJ1-5	.	CASSHGGGDNQPQHF	TGCGCCAGCAGCCATGGGGGAGGGGACAATCAGCCCCAGCATTTT
.	TRBV25-1	TRBJ1-6	.	CASSEGQSSYNSPLHF	TGTGCCAGCAGTGAAGGACAAAGCTCCTATAATTCACCCCTCCACTTT
.	TRBV7-3	TRBJ2-7	TRBD1	CASSPGTEYEQYF	TGTGCCAGCAGCCCCGGGACAGAGTACGAGCAGTACTTC
.	TRBV18	TRBJ2-7	TRBD2	CASSPIQLAGPSYEQYF	TGTGCCAGCTCACCAATTCAGCTAGCGGGTCCTTCCTACGAGCAGTACTTC
.	TRBV28	TRBJ2-6	TRBD1	CASSFHFSLQGEKSSGANVLTF	TGTGCCAGCAGTTTTCATTTTTCCCTTCAGGGGGAAAAGAGCTCTGGGGCCAACGTCCTGACTTTC
.	TRBV15	TRBJ1-5	.	CATSRTVENQPQHF	TGTGCCACCAGCAGGACTGTAGAGAATCAGCCCCAGCATTTT
.	TRBV4-1	TRBJ2-6	TRBD2	CASSQGGGRSGANVLTF	TGCGCCAGCAGCCAAGGCGGGGGGCGCTCTGGGGCCAACGTCCTGACTTTC
.	TRBV10-1	TRBJ2-3	TRBD1	CASSRDSYTDTQYF	TGCGCCAGCAGTCGGGACAGTTACACAGATACGCAGTATTTT
.	TRBV7-2	TRBJ1-2	.	CASSPDSSYGYTF	TGTGCCAGCAGCCCTGACAGTTCCTATGGCTACACCTTC
few	TRBV5-6	TRBJ1-1	.	CASSLTPDTEAFF	TGTGCCAGCAGCCTAACGCCCGACACTGAAGCTTTCTTT
.	TRBV5-6	TRBJ2-1	.	CASSLTGIRIDEQFF	TGTGCCAGCAGCTTGACAGGGATTCGGATCGATGAGCAGTTCTTC
.	TRBV7-9	TRBJ1-1	.	CASSKATMGKWNTEAFF	TGTGCCAGCAGCAAGGCGACTATGGGGAAATGGAACACTGAAGCTTTCTTT
.	TRBV5-1	TRBJ2-3	.	CASSLGGRGGTDTQYF	TGCGCCAGCAGCTTGGGAGGCAGGGGGGGCACAGATACGCAGTATTTT
.	TRBV5-1	TRBJ1-2	TRBD1	CASSLATGSSYGYTF	TGCGCCAGCAGCTTGGCGACAGGGAGTAGCTATGGCTACACCTTC
.	TRBV6-1	TRBJ2-3	.	CASSENGGPTDTQYF	TGTGCCAGCAGTGAAAACGGGGGGCCGACAGATACGCAGTATTTT